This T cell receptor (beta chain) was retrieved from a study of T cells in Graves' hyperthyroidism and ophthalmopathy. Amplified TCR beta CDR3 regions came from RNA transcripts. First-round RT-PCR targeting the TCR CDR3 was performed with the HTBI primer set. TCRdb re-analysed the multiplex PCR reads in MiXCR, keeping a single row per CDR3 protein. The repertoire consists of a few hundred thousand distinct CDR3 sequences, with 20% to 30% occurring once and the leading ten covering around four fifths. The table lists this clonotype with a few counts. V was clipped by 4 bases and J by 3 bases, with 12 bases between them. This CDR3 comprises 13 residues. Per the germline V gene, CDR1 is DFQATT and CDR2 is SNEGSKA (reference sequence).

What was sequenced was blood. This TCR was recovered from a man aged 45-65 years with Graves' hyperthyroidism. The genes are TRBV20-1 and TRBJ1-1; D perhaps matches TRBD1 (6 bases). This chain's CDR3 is CSAKGGVDTEAFF. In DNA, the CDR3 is TGCAGTGCTAAGGGGGGGGTGGACACTGAAGCTTTCTTT.